This is a list of T cell receptor beta chains from one sample in a study of blood T cell repertoires in COVID-19. Method: immunoSEQ multiplex PCR; TCRdb's copy keeps in-frame clones and lacks some. Altogether roughly 150,000 clones are present, about nine tenths being singletons, with the ten largest covering approximately 3.8%. The sample taken for sequencing was PBMCs or T cells enriched from blood (not recorded which). All receptors derive from a woman in her forties who had been exposed to COVID-19. Both conserved end residues are part of each CDR3. Fields, in order: clone size, D gene, V gene, J gene, CDR3 protein, CDR3 DNA. The D gene is left open where the match is weak. Not all rows give a size; the values are once, few, many and, for expanded clones, a class.

.,.,TRBV7-8,TRBJ2-4,CASSLAASIENIQYF,TGTGCCAGCAGCTTAGCGGCTAGCATAGAAAACATTCAGTACTTC
once,.,TRBV7-2,TRBJ1-5,CASSPPGGRQPQHF,TGTGCCAGCAGCCCGCCGGGGGGTCGGCAGCCCCAGCATTTT
.,TRBD2,TRBV11-3,TRBJ2-2,CASSLGTSGKGGELFF,TGTGCCAGCAGCCTGGGGACTAGCGGGAAAGGGGGGGAGCTGTTTTTT
.,.,TRBV12-3/TRBV12-4,TRBJ2-5,CASSLDPKETQYF,TGTGCCAGCAGTTTAGATCCCAAAGAGACCCAGTACTTC
.,.,TRBV7-2,TRBJ1-5,CASSSDSAGQPQHF,TGTGCCAGCAGCTCAGACAGTGCAGGGCAGCCCCAGCATTTT
.,TRBD2,TRBV5-1,TRBJ2-3,CASSQTGHGTSGTDTQYF,TGCGCCAGCAGCCAAACGGGGCACGGGACTAGCGGCACAGATACGCAGTATTTT
.,.,TRBV28,TRBJ1-1,CASSLRTPNTEAFF,TGTGCCAGCAGTTTACGGACACCGAACACTGAAGCTTTCTTT
.,TRBD1,TRBV9,TRBJ2-7,CASSVGGQDSYEQYF,TGTGCCAGCAGCGTCGGTGGACAGGACTCCTACGAGCAGTACTTC
.,TRBD2,TRBV7-6,TRBJ2-3,CASSSGGKTSTDTQYF,TGTGCCAGCAGCTCGGGGGGAAAGACTAGCACAGATACGCAGTATTTT
.,.,TRBV7-9,TRBJ2-1,CASEGGTGQGNEQFF,TGTGCCAGCGAAGGCGGCACAGGGCAGGGGAATGAGCAGTTCTTC
.,.,TRBV9,TRBJ1-4,CASSIDRSNEKLFF,TGTGCCAGCAGCATCGACAGGTCTAATGAAAAACTGTTTTTT
.,TRBD2,TRBV6-5,TRBJ2-4,CASSYQTSEGYIQYF,TGTGCCAGCAGTTACCAGACTAGCGAAGGATACATTCAGTACTTC
.,.,TRBV10-2,TRBJ1-1,CASSSEGMNTEAFF,TGCGCCAGCAGTAGTGAGGGCATGAACACTGAAGCTTTCTTT
.,TRBD2,TRBV4-1,TRBJ2-2,CASSQQTSGGPLGGELFF,TGCGCCAGCAGCCAACAGACTAGCGGGGGGCCCCTAGGGGGGGAGCTGTTTTTT
.,TRBD1,TRBV19,TRBJ1-2,CASSTRTGIAYTF,TGTGCCAGTAGTACTCGGACAGGGATCGCCTACACCTTC
.,TRBD2,TRBV24-1,TRBJ2-4,CATLGLAGGRGAKNIQYF,TGTGCCACCCTTGGACTAGCGGGAGGCCGTGGGGCCAAAAACATTCAGTACTTC
.,.,TRBV2,TRBJ2-3,CASSLEGTDTQYF,TGTGCCAGCAGTCTAGAGGGCACAGATACGCAGTATTTT